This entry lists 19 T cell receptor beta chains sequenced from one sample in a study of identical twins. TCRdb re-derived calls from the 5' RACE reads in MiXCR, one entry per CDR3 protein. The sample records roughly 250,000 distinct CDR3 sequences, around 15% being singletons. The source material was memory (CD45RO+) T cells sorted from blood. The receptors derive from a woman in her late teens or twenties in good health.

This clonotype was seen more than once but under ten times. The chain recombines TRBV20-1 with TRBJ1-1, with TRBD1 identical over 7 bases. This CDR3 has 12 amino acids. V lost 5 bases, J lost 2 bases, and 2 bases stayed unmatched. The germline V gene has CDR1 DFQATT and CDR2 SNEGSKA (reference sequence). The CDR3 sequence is CSAGQANTEAFF. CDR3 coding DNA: TGCAGTGCTGGACAGGCCAACACTGAAGCTTTCTTT.

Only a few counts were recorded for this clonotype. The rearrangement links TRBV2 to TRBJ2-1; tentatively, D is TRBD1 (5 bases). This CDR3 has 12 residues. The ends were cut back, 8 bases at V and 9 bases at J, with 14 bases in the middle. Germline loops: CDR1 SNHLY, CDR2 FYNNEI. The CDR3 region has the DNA TGTGCCAGCCGATTGGGGCTCAGTGAGCAGTTCTTC. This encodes CASRLGLSEQFF.

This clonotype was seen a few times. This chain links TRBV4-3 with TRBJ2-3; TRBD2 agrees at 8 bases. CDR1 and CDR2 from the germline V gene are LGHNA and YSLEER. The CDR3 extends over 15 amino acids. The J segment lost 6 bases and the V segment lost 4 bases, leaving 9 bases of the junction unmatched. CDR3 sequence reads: CASSLRSGRVDTQYF. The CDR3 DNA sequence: TGCGCCAGCAGCCTCAGGAGCGGGAGAGTGGATACGCAGTATTTT.

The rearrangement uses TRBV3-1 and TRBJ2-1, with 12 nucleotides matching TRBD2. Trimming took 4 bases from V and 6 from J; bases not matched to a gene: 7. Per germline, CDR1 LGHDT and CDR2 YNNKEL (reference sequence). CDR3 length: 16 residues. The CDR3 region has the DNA TGTGCCAGCAGCCGACCGGGACTAGCGGGCCTCAATGAGCAGTTCTTC. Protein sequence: CASSRPGLAGLNEQFF.

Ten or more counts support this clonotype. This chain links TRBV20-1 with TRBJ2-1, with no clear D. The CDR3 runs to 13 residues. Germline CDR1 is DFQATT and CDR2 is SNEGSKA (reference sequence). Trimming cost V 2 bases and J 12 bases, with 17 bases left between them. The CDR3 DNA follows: TGCAGTGCTAGAAGGCCCGGCGGCCCCGCGCAGTTCTTC. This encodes CSARRPGGPAQFF.

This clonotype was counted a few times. CDR3 coding DNA: TGCAGTGCTCGCCGCCCGGGCCAAACGCAGTATTTT. Translating it yields CSARRPGQTQYF. This rearrangement joins TRBV20-1 to TRBJ2-3; D gene unclear. Germline CDR1 and CDR2: DFQATT and SNEGSKA (reference sequence). The CDR3 is 12 residues long. The V gene lost 5 bases and the J gene lost 9 bases, with 15 bases spanning the gap.

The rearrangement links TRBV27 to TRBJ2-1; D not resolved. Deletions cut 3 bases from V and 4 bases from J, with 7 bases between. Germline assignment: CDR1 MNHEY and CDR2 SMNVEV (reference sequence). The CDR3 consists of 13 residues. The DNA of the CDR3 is TGTGCCAGCAGTTTTTTCCAGTACAATGAGCAGTTCTTC. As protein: CASSFFQYNEQFF.

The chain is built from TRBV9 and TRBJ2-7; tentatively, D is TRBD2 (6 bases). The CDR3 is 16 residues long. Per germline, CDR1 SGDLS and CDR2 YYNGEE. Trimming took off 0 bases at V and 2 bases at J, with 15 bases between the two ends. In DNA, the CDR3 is TGTGCCAGCAGCGTAGCCCCGGGACTGTCAACCTACGAGCAGTACTTC. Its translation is CASSVAPGLSTYEQYF.

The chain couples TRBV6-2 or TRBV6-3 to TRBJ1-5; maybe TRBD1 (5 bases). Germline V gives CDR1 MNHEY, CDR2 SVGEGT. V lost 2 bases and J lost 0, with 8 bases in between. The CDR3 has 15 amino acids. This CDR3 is CASSYRGYSNQPQHF. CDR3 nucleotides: TGTGCCAGCAGTTACCGGGGCTATAGCAATCAGCCCCAGCATTTT.

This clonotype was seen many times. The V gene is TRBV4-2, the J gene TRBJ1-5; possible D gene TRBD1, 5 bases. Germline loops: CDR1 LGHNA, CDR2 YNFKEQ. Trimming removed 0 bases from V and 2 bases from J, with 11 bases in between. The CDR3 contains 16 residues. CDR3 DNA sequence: TGTGCCAGCAGCCAAGAAGAGGGGAGGGGCAATCAGCCCCAGCATTTT. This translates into CASSQEEGRGNQPQHF.

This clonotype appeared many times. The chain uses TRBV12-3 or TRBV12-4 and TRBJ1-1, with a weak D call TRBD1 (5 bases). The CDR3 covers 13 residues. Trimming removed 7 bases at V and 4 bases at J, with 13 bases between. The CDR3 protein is CASKRGGGTEAFF. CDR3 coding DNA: TGTGCCAGCAAGCGGGGGGGGGGCACTGAAGCTTTCTTT.

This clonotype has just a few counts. The CDR3 sequence is CASSDVGTQNQPQHF. CDR3 DNA sequence: TGCGCCAGCAGTGACGTAGGGACGCAGAATCAGCCCCAGCATTTT. The genes are TRBV10-2 and TRBJ1-5; possible D gene TRBD1, 5 bases. CDR3 length: 15 residues. V was clipped by 3 bases and J by 4 bases, with 13 bases between them. CDR1 WSHSY and CDR2 SAAADI come from the germline V gene.

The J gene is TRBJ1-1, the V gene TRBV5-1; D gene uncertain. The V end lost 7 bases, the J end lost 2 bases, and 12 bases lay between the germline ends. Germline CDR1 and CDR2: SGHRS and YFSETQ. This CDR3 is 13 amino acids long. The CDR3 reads CASGEQANTEAFF. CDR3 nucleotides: TGCGCCAGCGGAGAACAAGCAAACACTGAAGCTTTCTTT. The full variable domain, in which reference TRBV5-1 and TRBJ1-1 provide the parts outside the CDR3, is KAGVTQTPRYLIKTRGQQVTLSCSPISGHRSVSWYQQTPGQGLQFLFEYFSETQRNKGNFPGRFSGRQFSNSRSEMNVSTLELGDSALYLCASGEQANTEAFFGQGTRLTVV.

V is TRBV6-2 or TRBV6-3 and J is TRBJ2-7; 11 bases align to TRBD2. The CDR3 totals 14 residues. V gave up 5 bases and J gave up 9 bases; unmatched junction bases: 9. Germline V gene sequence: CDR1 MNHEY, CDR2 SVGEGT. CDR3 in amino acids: CASSDRTSGRAQYF. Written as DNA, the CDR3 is TGTGCCAGCAGTGACCGGACTAGCGGGCGTGCGCAGTACTTC.

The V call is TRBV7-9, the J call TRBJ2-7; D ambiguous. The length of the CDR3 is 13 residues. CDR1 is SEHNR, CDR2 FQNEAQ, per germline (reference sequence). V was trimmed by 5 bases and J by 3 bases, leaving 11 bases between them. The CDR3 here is CASSLSAGYEQYF. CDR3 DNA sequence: TGTGCCAGCAGCCTTTCCGCCGGCTACGAGCAGTACTTC.

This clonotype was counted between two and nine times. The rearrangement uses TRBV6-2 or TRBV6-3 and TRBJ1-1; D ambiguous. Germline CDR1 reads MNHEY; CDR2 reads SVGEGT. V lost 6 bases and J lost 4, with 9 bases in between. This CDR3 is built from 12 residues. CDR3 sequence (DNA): TGTGCCAGCAGCTCCGCCTTCACTGAAGCTTTCTTT. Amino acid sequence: CASSSAFTEAFF.

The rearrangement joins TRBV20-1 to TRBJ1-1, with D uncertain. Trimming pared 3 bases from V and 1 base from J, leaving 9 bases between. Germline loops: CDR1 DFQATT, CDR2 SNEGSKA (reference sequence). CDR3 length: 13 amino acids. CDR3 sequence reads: CSASKDGNTEAFF. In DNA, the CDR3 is TGCAGTGCTAGTAAGGACGGGAACACTGAAGCTTTCTTT.

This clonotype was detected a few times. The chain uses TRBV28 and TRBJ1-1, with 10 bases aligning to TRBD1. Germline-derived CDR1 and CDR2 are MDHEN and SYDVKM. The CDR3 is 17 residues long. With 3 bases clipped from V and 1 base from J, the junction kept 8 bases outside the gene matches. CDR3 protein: CASSFPGQGIWNTEAFF. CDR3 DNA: TGTGCCAGCAGTTTTCCGGGACAGGGGATTTGGAACACTGAAGCTTTCTTT. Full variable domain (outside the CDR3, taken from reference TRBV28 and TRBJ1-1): DVKVTQSSRYLVKRTGEKVFLECVQDMDHENMFWYRQDPGLGLRLIYFSYDVKMKEKGDIPEGYSVSREKKERFSLILESASTNQTSMYLCASSFPGQGIWNTEAFFGQGTRLTVV.

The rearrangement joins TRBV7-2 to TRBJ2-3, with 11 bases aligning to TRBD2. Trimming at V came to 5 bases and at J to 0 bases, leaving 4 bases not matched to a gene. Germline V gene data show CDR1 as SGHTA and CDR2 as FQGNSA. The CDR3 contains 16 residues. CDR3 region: CASSGTSGSSTDTQYF. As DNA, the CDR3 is TGTGCCAGCAGCGGGACTAGCGGTTCTAGCACAGATACGCAGTATTTT. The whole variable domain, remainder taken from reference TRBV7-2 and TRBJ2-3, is GAGVSQSPSNKVTEKGKDVELRCDPISGHTALYWYRQSLGQGLEFLIYFQGNSAPDKSGLPSDRFSAERTGGSVSTLTIQRTQQEDSAVYLCASSGTSGSSTDTQYFGPGTRLTVL.